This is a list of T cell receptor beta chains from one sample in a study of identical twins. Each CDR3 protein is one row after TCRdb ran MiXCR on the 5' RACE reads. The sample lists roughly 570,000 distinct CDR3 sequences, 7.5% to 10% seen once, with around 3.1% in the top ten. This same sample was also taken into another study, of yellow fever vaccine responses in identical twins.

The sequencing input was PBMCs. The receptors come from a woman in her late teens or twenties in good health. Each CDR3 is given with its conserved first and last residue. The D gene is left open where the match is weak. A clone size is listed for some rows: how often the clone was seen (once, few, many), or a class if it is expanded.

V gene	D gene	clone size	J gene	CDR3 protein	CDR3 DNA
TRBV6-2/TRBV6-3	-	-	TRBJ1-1	CASSTYLAVGAEAFF	TGTGCCAGCAGTACTTACCTAGCCGTTGGGGCTGAAGCTTTCTTT
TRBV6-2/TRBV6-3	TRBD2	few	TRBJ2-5	CASRPPGLAGLMLGETQYF	TGTGCCAGCAGACCCCCGGGACTAGCGGGATTGATGTTAGGAGAGACCCAGTACTTC
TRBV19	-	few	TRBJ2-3	CASSPLRTDTQYF	TGTGCCAGCAGTCCCCTTCGCACAGATACGCAGTATTTT
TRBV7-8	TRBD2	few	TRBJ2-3	CASSARLAGERLADTQYF	TGTGCCAGCAGCGCTCGCCTAGCGGGGGAACGTCTGGCAGATACGCAGTATTTT
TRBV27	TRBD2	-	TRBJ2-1	CAVGTSGINEQFF	TGTGCCGTGGGGACTAGCGGGATTAATGAGCAGTTCTTC
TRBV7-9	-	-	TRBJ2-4	CASSFGHVAKNIQYF	TGTGCCAGCAGCTTCGGACATGTGGCCAAAAACATTCAGTACTTC
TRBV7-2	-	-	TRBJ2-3	CASSRTGTRDTQYF	TGTGCCAGCAGCCGGACCGGGACGAGAGATACGCAGTATTTT
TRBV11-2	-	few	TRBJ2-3	CASSLDPQGDTQYF	TGTGCCAGCAGCTTAGATCCCCAGGGCGATACGCAGTATTTT
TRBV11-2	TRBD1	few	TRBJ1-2	CASSFGTANYGYTF	TGTGCCAGCAGCTTTGGGACAGCTAACTATGGCTACACCTTC
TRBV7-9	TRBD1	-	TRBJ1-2	CASSLAIQGANSGYTF	TGTGCCAGCAGCTTAGCGATCCAGGGGGCGAACAGTGGCTACACCTTC
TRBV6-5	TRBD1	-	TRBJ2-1	CASSYTGGPYNEQFF	TGTGCCAGCAGCTACACAGGGGGTCCCTACAATGAGCAGTTCTTC
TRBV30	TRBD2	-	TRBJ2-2	CAWRGLGLADTGELFF	TGTGCCTGGAGGGGACTCGGACTAGCGGACACCGGGGAGCTGTTTTTT
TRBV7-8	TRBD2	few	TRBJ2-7	CASSFHSGNPYF	TGTGCCAGCAGCTTTCATAGCGGGAACCCTTACTTC
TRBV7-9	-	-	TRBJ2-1	CASSFGGRNYNEQFF	TGTGCCAGCAGCTTTGGGGGGCGAAACTACAATGAGCAGTTCTTC
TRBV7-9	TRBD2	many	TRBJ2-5	CASSLSSGGYQETQYF	TGTGCCAGCAGCTTGTCCAGCGGGGGTTACCAAGAGACCCAGTACTTC
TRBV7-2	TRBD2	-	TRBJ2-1	CASSLAGGPGNEQFF	TGTGCCAGCAGCTTAGCGGGAGGGCCGGGCAATGAGCAGTTCTTC
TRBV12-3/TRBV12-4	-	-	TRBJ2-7	CASSLKRSYEQYF	TGTGCCAGCAGTCTGAAGCGGAGCTACGAGCAGTACTTC
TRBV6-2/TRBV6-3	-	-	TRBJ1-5	CASSYSMSGANNQPQHF	TGTGCCAGCAGTTACTCGATGTCAGGGGCAAACAATCAGCCCCAGCATTTT
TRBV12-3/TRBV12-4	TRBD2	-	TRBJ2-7	CASSRLALSSYEQYF	TGTGCCAGCAGTCGACTAGCCCTGAGCTCCTACGAGCAGTACTTC
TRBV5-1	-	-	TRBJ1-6	CASSGGTDSPLHF	TGCGCCAGCAGCGGGGGGACCGATTCACCCCTCCACTTT
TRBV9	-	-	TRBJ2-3	CASSVRGRTDTQYF	TGTGCCAGCAGCGTACGGGGCAGGACAGATACGCAGTATTTT
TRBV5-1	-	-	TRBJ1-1	CASREAPLNTEAFF	TGCGCCAGCAGGGAGGCTCCATTGAACACTGAAGCTTTCTTT
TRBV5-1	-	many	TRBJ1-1	CASSLDGGPNTEAFF	TGCGCCAGCAGCTTGGATGGGGGCCCGAACACTGAAGCTTTCTTT
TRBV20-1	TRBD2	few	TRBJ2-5	CSVWTSGGKETQYF	TGCAGTGTATGGACTAGCGGGGGGAAAGAGACCCAGTACTTC
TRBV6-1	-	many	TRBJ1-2	CASVQGGVRGYTF	TGTGCCAGCGTCCAAGGGGGGGTACGGGGCTACACCTTC
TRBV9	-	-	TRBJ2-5	CASSDPRAETQYF	TGTGCCAGCAGCGACCCCAGAGCGGAGACCCAGTACTTC